Below are 20 T cell receptor beta chains sequenced from a single sample in a study of PD-L1 blockade in urothelial cancer. Method: immunoSEQ multiplex PCR; TCRdb's copy keeps in-frame clones and lacks some. The data hold about 91,000 clones, with 90% to 95% observed a single time. The material sequenced was PBMCs, taken around atezolizumab (anti-PD-L1) treatment. The receptors here all came from a man aged 60 to 75 with urothelial cancer.

The chain joins TRBV28 to TRBJ2-5; 12 nucleotides match TRBD2. This CDR3 has 15 residues. The germline V gene has CDR1 MDHEN and CDR2 SYDVKM. Germline trimming cut 5 bases from V and 2 bases from J; bases unmatched to any gene: 3. The CDR3 coding sequence is TGTGCCAGCAGTCCTAGCGGGAGGGCACAAGAGACCCAGTACTTC. Translating it yields CASSPSGRAQETQYF. The full variable domain, with the rest looked up from reference TRBV28 and TRBJ2-5, is DVKVTQSSRYLVKRTGEKVFLECVQDMDHENMFWYRQDPGLGLRLIYFSYDVKMKEKGDIPEGYSVSREKKERFSLILESASTNQTSMYLCASSPSGRAQETQYFGPGTRLLVL.

The genes are TRBV5-5 and TRBJ2-7, with TRBD2 identical over 10 bases. This CDR3 comprises 15 residues. The germline V gene has CDR1 SGHKS and CDR2 YYEKEE (reference sequence). With V trimmed by 4 bases and J by 4 bases, 8 bases remained unmatched. The CDR3 spells CASSLSSGSGYEQYF. As DNA, the CDR3 is TGTGCCAGCAGCCTGTCTAGCGGGAGCGGATACGAGCAGTACTTC.

The gene calls are TRBV28 and TRBJ2-7; 7 nucleotides line up with TRBD1. V trimming: 5 bases; J trimming: 0 bases; junction bases outside the gene matches: 4. CDR1 is MDHEN, CDR2 SYDVKM, per germline. This CDR3 contains 14 residues. DNA for the CDR3: TGTGCCAGCAGTAGGGGGCAAGCCTCCTACGAGCAGTACTTC. Translation gives CASSRGQASYEQYF.

The rearrangement links TRBV9 to TRBJ1-1, with D perhaps TRBD1 (6 bases). CDR1 and CDR2 from the germline V gene are SGDLS and YYNGEE. Trimming shortened V by 3 bases and J by 3 bases, and 12 bases separated the two germline ends. The CDR3 is made up of 14 amino acids. The CDR3 DNA reads TGTGCCAGCAGCGGGGGTTCAGGGGACACTGAAGCTTTCTTT. Translation gives CASSGGSGDTEAFF.

The genes are TRBV4-1 and TRBJ2-2, with 7 bases lining up with TRBD2. Germline-derived CDR1 and CDR2 are MGHRA and YSYEKL. The trim removed 5 bases at V and 6 bases at J, leaving 6 bases unmatched. CDR3 length equals 14 residues. The CDR3 DNA sequence: TGCGCCAGCAGCTCTTTCGGGGGGTCCGGGGAGCTGTTTTTT. Translated: CASSSFGGSGELFF.

The chain combines TRBV2 with TRBJ2-7; a possible D gene is TRBD1 (6 bases). CDR3 length: 14 amino acids. Trimming pared 1 base from V and 5 bases from J, leaving 12 bases between. Per the germline V gene, CDR1 is SNHLY and CDR2 is FYNNEI. This CDR3 is CASSEGDKFNEQYF. The DNA for the CDR3 is TGTGCCAGCAGTGAAGGGGACAAGTTCAACGAGCAGTACTTC.

This chain uses TRBV29-1 with TRBJ2-3; D is unresolved. Germline V CDR1 and CDR2: SQVTM, ANQGSEA. The CDR3 is made up of 13 amino acids. V was clipped by 4 bases and J by 5 bases, with 13 bases between them. CDR3 residues: CSVGGIEGDTQYF. The CDR3 DNA follows: TGCAGCGTTGGCGGAATAGAAGGAGATACGCAGTATTTT.

The V gene is TRBV5-1, the J gene TRBJ2-7; 12 bases are a match to TRBD1. With V trimmed by 2 bases and J by 7 bases, 10 bases remained unmatched. CDR3 length: 16 amino acids. CDR1 and CDR2 from the germline V gene are SGHRS and YFSETQ. The CDR3 spells CASSFLPGQGAQEQYF. CDR3 nucleotides: TGCGCCAGCAGCTTCCTCCCGGGACAGGGGGCGCAGGAGCAGTACTTC.

The chain is built from TRBV7-2 and TRBJ1-1; D is unclear. Germline V gene sequence: CDR1 SGHTA, CDR2 FQGNSA. CDR3 length: 15 residues. Trimming shortened V by 5 bases and J by 2 bases, and 15 bases separated the two germline ends. Here the CDR3 reads CASSVREVLNTEAFF. CDR3 DNA sequence: TGTGCCAGCAGCGTCCGGGAGGTGCTTAACACTGAAGCTTTCTTT.

The chain is built from TRBV5-1 and TRBJ1-2; D is ambiguous. CDR1 SGHRS and CDR2 YFSETQ come from the germline V gene. V gave up 3 bases and J gave up 0 bases, with 15 bases separating them. The CDR3 has 16 residues. CDR3 protein: CASSSSEETANYGYTF. The CDR3 DNA follows: TGCGCCAGCAGCTCGTCGGAAGAAACAGCTAACTATGGCTACACCTTC.

This rearrangement joins TRBV11-3 to TRBJ2-7; 9 bases align to TRBD1. Germline V CDR1 and CDR2: SGHNT, YENEEA. With 5 bases clipped from V and 5 bases from J, the junction kept 4 bases outside the gene matches. This CDR3 is 13 amino acids long. Here the CDR3 DNA reads TGTGCCAGCAGCAAGACAGGGGGGGACGAGCAGTACTTC. Translated, it gives CASSKTGGDEQYF. The full variable domain, with the rest looked up from reference TRBV11-3 and TRBJ2-7, is EAGVVQSPRYKIIEKKQPVAFWCNPISGHNTLYWYLQNLGQGPELLIRYENEEAVDDSQLPKDRFSAERLKGVDSTLKIQPAELGDSAVYLCASSKTGGDEQYFGPGTRLTVT.

Only one count was recorded for this clone. This chain connects TRBV10-1 to TRBJ2-7; 8 bases fit TRBD1. The CDR3 consists of 14 residues. The V segment lost 3 bases and the J segment 13 bases; nucleotides outside the gene matches: 14. Per the germline V gene, CDR1 is WNHNN and CDR2 is SYGVQD (reference sequence). The CDR3 spells CASSEGSAGTGIYF. The CDR3 coding sequence is TGCGCCAGCAGTGAAGGGTCGGCAGGGACAGGTATATACTTC.

The rearrangement uses TRBV4-2 and TRBJ2-3, with 13 nucleotides matching TRBD2. The CDR3 loop spans 18 amino acids. V shed 1 base and J 2 bases; nucleotides not matched to a gene: 6. The germline gives CDR1 LGHNA, CDR2 YNFKEQ. The CDR3 region is CASSQGAGTSGTTDTQYF. In DNA form, the CDR3 reads TGTGCCAGCAGCCAAGGGGCCGGGACTAGCGGGACCACAGATACGCAGTATTTT.

The rearrangement joins TRBV7-3 to TRBJ2-3; TRBD2 is a possible D gene (6 bases). Germline CDR1 SGHTA, CDR2 FQGTGA. The CDR3 is made up of 14 amino acids. The germline V and J ends were trimmed by 1 base and 5 bases, with 10 bases remaining between them. CDR3 region: CASSLRGGVDTQYF. The CDR3 DNA reads as TGTGCCAGCAGCTTAAGGGGCGGGGTAGATACGCAGTATTTT. The variable domain in full, completed from reference TRBV7-3 and TRBJ2-3, reads GAGVSQTPSNKVTEKGKYVELRCDPISGHTALYWYRQSLGQGPEFLIYFQGTGAADDSGLPNDRFFAVRPEGSVSTLKIQRTERGDSAVYLCASSLRGGVDTQYFGPGTRLTVL.

The CDR3 nucleotides read TGCGCCAGCAGCCAGGCGGGACTAGCGCGTGGCTACAATGAGCAGTTCTTC. Translating it yields CASSQAGLARGYNEQFF. This chain connects TRBV4-1 to TRBJ2-1, with 10 bases fitting TRBD2. Trimming cost V 3 bases and J 3 bases; bases outside gene matches: 8. Germline V CDR1 and CDR2: MGHRA, YSYEKL. The CDR3 extends over 17 amino acids.

The rearrangement joins TRBV6-5 to TRBJ1-2, with 7 nucleotides matching TRBD1. The CDR3 has 14 amino acids. Germline lookup yields CDR1 MNHEY and CDR2 SVGAGI. V dropped 5 bases and J dropped 4; count of bases not matched to a gene: 7. The CDR3 here is CASSPTGPTYGYTF. The CDR3 region has the DNA TGTGCCAGCAGTCCGACAGGGCCTACCTATGGCTACACCTTC.

This rearrangement joins TRBV4-2 to TRBJ2-5; 7 bases line up with TRBD2. This CDR3 contains 15 residues. The trim removed 4 bases at V and 0 bases at J, leaving 5 bases unmatched. CDR1 and CDR2 from the germline V gene are LGHNA and YNFKEQ. CDR3 in amino acids: CASSRTRGDQETQYF. Here the CDR3 DNA reads TGTGCCAGCAGCCGCACCCGGGGGGACCAAGAGACCCAGTACTTC.

The rearrangement joins TRBV6-5 to TRBJ2-7, with 8 bases that match TRBD2. CDR1 and CDR2 from the germline V gene are MNHEY and SVGAGI. The CDR3 has 15 residues. V gave up 6 bases and J gave up 9 bases; unmatched junction bases: 16. CDR3 sequence (DNA): TGTGCCAGCAGCTCCCCGGGAGGGCCAAGGTCTGTGCAGTACTTC. Amino acid sequence: CASSSPGGPRSVQYF.

The CDR3 bases are TGTGCCAGCAGCTTGGATGGTCAGGCCTACGAGCAGTACTTC. It codes for CASSLDGQAYEQYF. The chain carries TRBV5-4 and TRBJ2-7, with unresolved D. The CDR3 extends over 14 amino acids. Germline V gene lookup returns CDR1 SGHNT and CDR2 YYREEE (reference sequence). V lost 0 bases and J lost 2, with 9 bases in between.

The chain links TRBV7-6 to TRBJ1-2, with a weak D call TRBD1 (5 bases). This CDR3 region has 14 residues. Per germline, CDR1 SGHVS and CDR2 FNYEAQ. V lost 2 bases and J lost 2, with 9 bases in between. The DNA for the CDR3 is TGTGCCAGCAGCTTACAGGGCCTCAACTATGGCTACACCTTC. This encodes CASSLQGLNYGYTF.